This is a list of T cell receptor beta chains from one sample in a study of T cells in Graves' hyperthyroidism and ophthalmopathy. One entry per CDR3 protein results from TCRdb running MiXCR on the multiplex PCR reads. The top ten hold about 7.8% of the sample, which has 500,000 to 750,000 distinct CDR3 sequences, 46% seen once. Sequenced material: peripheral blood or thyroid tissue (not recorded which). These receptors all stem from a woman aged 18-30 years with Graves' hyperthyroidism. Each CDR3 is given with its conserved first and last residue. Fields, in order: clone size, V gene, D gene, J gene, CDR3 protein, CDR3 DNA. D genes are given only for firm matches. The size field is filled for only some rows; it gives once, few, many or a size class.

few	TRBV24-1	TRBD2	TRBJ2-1	CATSDPGLAGGPSNEQFF	TGTGCCACCAGTGATCCGGGACTAGCGGGAGGGCCTTCGAATGAGCAGTTCTTC
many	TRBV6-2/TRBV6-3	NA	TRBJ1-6	CASSFEGSSPLHF	TGTGCCAGCAGTTTTGAGGGCAGTTCACCCCTCCACTTT
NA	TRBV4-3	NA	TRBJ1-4	CASSQDWRITNEKLFF	TGCGCCAGCAGCCAAGATTGGCGGATCACTAATGAAAAACTGTTTTTT
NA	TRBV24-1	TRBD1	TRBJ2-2	CATNGQGQGKTGELFF	TGTGCCACCAACGGGCAGGGACAGGGAAAAACCGGGGAGCTGTTTTTT
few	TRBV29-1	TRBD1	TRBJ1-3	CSILTGDGNTIYF	TGCAGCATCCTGACAGGGGATGGAAACACCATATATTTT
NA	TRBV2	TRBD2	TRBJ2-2	CASQRDYVGELFF	TGTGCCAGCCAAAGGGACTACGTAGGGGAGCTGTTTTTT
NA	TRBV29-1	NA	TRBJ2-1	CSLLRGGDNEQFF	TGCAGCTTACTGCGGGGTGGGGACAATGAGCAGTTCTTC
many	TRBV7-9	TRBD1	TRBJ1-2	CASSFYDAGGGYTF	TGTGCCAGCAGCTTTTACGACGCAGGGGGCGGCTACACCTTC
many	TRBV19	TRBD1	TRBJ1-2	CASSVDRAPLYGYTF	TGTGCCAGTAGTGTCGACAGGGCCCCGCTATATGGCTACACCTTC
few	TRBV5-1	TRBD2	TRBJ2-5	CASSLEGRGTQYF	TGCGCCAGCAGCTTGGAAGGGAGGGGGACCCAGTACTTC
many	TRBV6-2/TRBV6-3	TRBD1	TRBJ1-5	CASSYSTGGKAIQPQHF	TGTGCCAGCAGTTACTCGACAGGGGGAAAGGCCATCCAGCCCCAGCATTTT
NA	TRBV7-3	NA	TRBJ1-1	CASSLGDRRAFF	TGTGCCAGCAGCTTAGGGGACCGACGGGCTTTCTTT
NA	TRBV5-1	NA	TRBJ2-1	CASRAQGSAYNEQFF	TGCGCCAGCAGAGCCCAGGGGAGCGCGTACAATGAGCAGTTCTTC
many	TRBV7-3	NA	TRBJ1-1	CASSPQSSSTEAFF	TGTGCCAGCAGCCCACAGTCCAGTAGCACTGAAGCTTTCTTT
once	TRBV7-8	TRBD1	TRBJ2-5	CASSLGAGTGKETQYF	TGTGCCAGCAGCCTAGGGGCCGGGACAGGGAAAGAGACCCAGTACTTC